What follows are 21 T cell receptor beta chains derived from one specimen sequenced in a study of blood T cell repertoires in COVID-19. Profiling relied on immunoSEQ multiplex PCR, and the TCRdb table lists in-frame clones only, not all of them. The table shows approximately 97,000 clones, with about nine tenths occurring only once. Input material: peripheral blood. These TCRs come from a man between 60 and 75 years old with acute or convalescent COVID-19.

The V and J genes are TRBV5-4 and TRBJ2-3; 7 bases agree with TRBD1. Germline lookup yields CDR1 SGHNT and CDR2 YYREEE (reference sequence). V lost 2 bases to trimming and J lost 8 bases; unmatched junction nucleotides: 11. There are 15 residues in the CDR3. The CDR3 sequence is CASSFRQGRVSTQYF. CDR3 bases: TGTGCCAGCAGCTTTAGACAGGGCAGGGTCTCTACGCAGTATTTT.

The gene calls are TRBV6-5 and TRBJ1-1; D ambiguous. V was clipped by 7 bases and J by 2 bases, with 14 bases between them. The CDR3 covers 14 residues. Per germline, CDR1 MNHEY and CDR2 SVGAGI. CDR3 amino acids: CASTMGGGNTEAFF. In DNA, the CDR3 is TGTGCCAGCACCATGGGCGGAGGAAACACTGAAGCTTTCTTT.

The table lists this clone with a count of one. The CDR3 DNA reads as TGTGCCAGCAGCCCAAGAAGTGCGCCTCTTCCACACAATGAGCAGTTCTTC. Protein sequence: CASSPRSAPLPHNEQFF. The V call is TRBV6-2 or TRBV6-3, the J call TRBJ2-1; D uncertain. V lost 6 bases and J 5 bases, leaving 23 bases between the germline ends. This CDR3 has 17 residues. Germline CDR1 MNHEY, CDR2 SVGEGT.

This clone was observed a single time. The gene calls are TRBV2 and TRBJ1-2; D might be TRBD1 (5 bases). Germline lookup yields CDR1 SNHLY and CDR2 FYNNEI. Trimming left V 5 bases short and J 4 bases short, with 20 bases between. The CDR3 length is 16 residues. CDR3 DNA sequence: TGTGCCAGCAGTCCGGGGAGCGGGGGTCGGGGCTATGGCTACACCTTC. Translation: CASSPGSGGRGYGYTF.

The chain carries TRBV18 and TRBJ1-1; the D is unclear. Per the germline V gene, CDR1 is KGHSH and CDR2 is LQKENI. CDR3 length equals 12 residues. V lost 6 bases, J lost 7 bases, and 12 bases lay in between. The CDR3: CASSEGALEAFF. The DNA of the CDR3 is TGTGCCAGCTCCGAGGGAGCACTTGAAGCTTTCTTT.

The V gene is TRBV19, the J gene TRBJ2-2, with 7 bases matching TRBD2. V trimming: 5 bases; J trimming: 6 bases; junction bases outside the gene matches: 9. The germline V gene has CDR1 LNHDA and CDR2 SQIVND (reference sequence). This CDR3 has 15 residues. CDR3 sequence: CASSPLGGTPGELFF. CDR3 nucleotides: TGTGCCAGTAGTCCCCTGGGAGGGACCCCCGGGGAGCTGTTTTTT.

V usage is TRBV6-5 and J usage is TRBJ2-5, with 8 bases fitting TRBD1. The CDR3 spans 13 residues. CDR1 and CDR2 (germline): MNHEY, SVGAGI. V trimming: 6 bases; J trimming: 5 bases; junction bases outside the gene matches: 5. The CDR3 DNA is TGTGCCAGCAGACCTCAGGGGGCTGAGACCCAGTACTTC. This codes for CASRPQGAETQYF.

The genes are TRBV10-2 and TRBJ1-6; D is possibly TRBD1 (6 bases). CDR1 and CDR2 (germline): WSHSY, SAAADI. This CDR3 comprises 15 residues. Trimming took off 7 bases at V and 9 bases at J, with 19 bases between the two ends. CDR3 residues: CASTNGTWGISPLHF. CDR3 DNA: TGCGCCAGCACAAACGGGACATGGGGAATTTCACCCCTCCACTTT.

The CDR3 is CSVESRTGRTEAFF. CDR3 bases: TGCAGCGTTGAATCCCGGACAGGGAGGACTGAAGCTTTCTTT. V and J are TRBV29-1 and TRBJ1-1; 8 nucleotides line up with TRBD1. The germline V gene has CDR1 SQVTM and CDR2 ANQGSEA. The CDR3 has 14 residues. V was pared by 2 bases and J by 5 bases, with 7 bases of the junction left unmatched.

The chain joins TRBV10-2 to TRBJ1-5; a possible D gene is TRBD1 (5 bases). Between the trimmed V and J ends, which lost 0 bases and 3 bases, there was a span of 12 bases. The CDR3 is 16 amino acids. CDR1 and CDR2 from the germline V gene are WSHSY and SAAADI. The CDR3 region has the DNA TGCGCCAGCAGTGAGTCCGGGGGAAGCCCCAATCAGCCCCAGCATTTT. This gives the protein CASSESGGSPNQPQHF.

Here the CDR3 DNA reads TGTGCCAGCAGCGTCCGACAGGGAGCTAACTATGGCTACACCTTC. This encodes CASSVRQGANYGYTF. The chain has TRBV7-8 and TRBJ1-2; 7 bases fit TRBD1. CDR3 length: 15 amino acids. Trimming cost V 5 bases and J 0 bases; bases outside gene matches: 6. Germline-derived CDR1 and CDR2 are SGHVS and FQNEAQ.

This clone was picked up one time. V gene TRBV6-6 combines with J gene TRBJ1-6; 7 bases line up with TRBD1. CDR1 and CDR2 (germline): MNHNY, SVGAGI (reference sequence). Losses at the gene ends were 5 bases for V and 0 bases for J; bases not matched to a gene: 7. This CDR3 is 17 amino acids long. CDR3 region: CASSRDSLSSYNSPLHF. The CDR3 DNA reads TGTGCCAGCAGTCGGGACAGCCTAAGCTCCTATAATTCACCCCTCCACTTT.

This chain connects TRBV3-1 (or the pseudogene TRBV3-2) to TRBJ2-5; D call uncertain. The CDR3 runs 14 residues. Per germline, CDR1 LGHDT and CDR2 YNNKEL (reference sequence). V dropped 3 bases and J dropped 7 bases, with 15 bases sitting between them. In DNA, the CDR3 is TGTGCCAGCAGCCACCTCGGTGAGGAAGGGACCCAGTACTTC. This sequence encodes CASSHLGEEGTQYF.

The V gene is TRBV6-5, the J gene TRBJ1-2, with 9 bases identical to TRBD1. The CDR3 runs to 15 residues. V shed 6 bases and J 6 bases; nucleotides not matched to a gene: 11. Germline V CDR1 and CDR2: MNHEY, SVGAGI. The CDR3 spells CASRLTGGTLHGYTF. Written as DNA, the CDR3 is TGTGCCAGCAGACTAACAGGGGGCACCTTACATGGCTACACCTTC.

The chain links TRBV6-5 to TRBJ1-2; 7 bases match TRBD1. Germline CDR1 MNHEY, CDR2 SVGAGI. The CDR3 has 15 residues. The junction had 10 bases not matched to a gene; V was cut back by 6 bases and J by 3 bases. The CDR3 nucleotides are TGTGCCAGCAGGAAGTCAGGGGGGCTAGACTATGGCTACACCTTC. The encoded protein is CASRKSGGLDYGYTF.

This chain links TRBV29-1 with TRBJ1-1, with TRBD1 identical over 7 bases. With 7 bases clipped from V and 2 bases from J, the junction kept 4 bases outside the gene matches. Germline V gene data show CDR1 as SQVTM and CDR2 as ANQGSEA. This CDR3 comprises 12 residues. The CDR3 sequence is CSARGGNTEAFF. CDR3 nucleotide sequence: TGCAGCGCTAGAGGGGGCAACACTGAAGCTTTCTTT.

This chain uses TRBV19 with TRBJ1-2, with TRBD1 matching over 7 bases. The CDR3 covers 13 residues. CDR1 is LNHDA, CDR2 SQIVND, per germline (reference sequence). Losses at the gene ends were 7 bases for V and 3 bases for J; bases not matched to a gene: 5. DNA of the CDR3: TGTGCCAGTAAAAAAGGGGGCCACTATGGCTACACCTTC. Protein product: CASKKGGHYGYTF. Filled out from reference TRBV19 and TRBJ1-2, the complete variable domain reads DGGITQSPKYLFRKEGQNVTLSCEQNLNHDAMYWYRQDPGQGLRLIYYSQIVNDFQKGDIAEGYSVSREKKESFPLTVTSAQKNPTAFYLCASKKGGHYGYTFGSGTRLTVV.

The chain has TRBV28 and TRBJ1-2; TRBD1 matches at 7 bases. The CDR3 has 14 residues. CDR1 MDHEN and CDR2 SYDVKM come from the germline V gene. V was clipped by 2 bases and J by 4 bases; unmatched bases: 4. The CDR3 here is CASSLTGQIYGYTF. The CDR3 nucleotides are TGTGCCAGCAGTTTAACGGGACAGATCTATGGCTACACCTTC.

V usage is TRBV10-1 and J usage is TRBJ1-1; TRBD1 is a possible D gene (5 bases). Germline values: CDR1 WNHNN, CDR2 SYGVQD (reference sequence). The ends were cut back, 8 bases at V and 4 bases at J, with 17 bases in the middle. The CDR3 is 14 amino acids. The CDR3 coding sequence is TGCGCCAGCTCCCCGGGGGGTCGGAGCACTGAAGCTTTCTTT. This codes for CASSPGGRSTEAFF.

CDR3: CATSDPGAGGTGELFF. Written as DNA, the CDR3 is TGTGCCACCAGTGATCCAGGGGCAGGGGGGACCGGGGAGCTGTTTTTT. V gene TRBV24-1 combines with J gene TRBJ2-2; possibly TRBD1 for D (7 bases). V gave up 3 bases and J gave up 5 bases, with 15 bases separating them. The CDR3 has 16 amino acids. Looked up from germline, CDR1 is KGHDR and CDR2 is SFDVKD.

This chain connects TRBV2 to TRBJ1-4; TRBD1 matches 7 bases. The CDR3 loop spans 15 amino acids. V lost 3 bases to trimming and J lost 4 bases; unmatched junction nucleotides: 5. Germline CDR1 reads SNHLY; CDR2 reads FYNNEI. For the CDR3, the DNA is TGTGCCAGCAGTGAGGGGACAGACCTTAATGAAAAACTGTTTTTT. Translation gives CASSEGTDLNEKLFF.